The 16 T cell receptor beta chains in this list originate from one sample, sequenced in a study of cytomegalovirus exposure and HLA in healthy donors. The PCR made use of 60 Vbeta and 13 Jbeta primers. The repertoire was sequenced with immunoSEQ multiplex PCR; TCRdb's copy has only in-frame clones and lacks some. The top ten clones hold about 3% of a sample with 150,000 to 200,000 clones, approximately 83% of them seen once. Sequenced material: PBMCs. Source of these receptors: a male donor in good health and CMV-seronegative.

V and J are TRBV2 and TRBJ1-1; a weak D match, TRBD1 (6 bases). Germline CDR1 is SNHLY and CDR2 is FYNNEI. The CDR3 is made up of 13 amino acids. The ends were cut back, 5 bases at V and 3 bases at J, with 10 bases in the middle. CDR3 sequence reads: CASSQGLDTEAFF. DNA of the CDR3: TGTGCCAGCAGTCAGGGGTTGGACACTGAAGCTTTCTTT. Looking up the rest from reference TRBV2 and TRBJ1-1 gives the full variable domain: EPEVTQTPSHQVTQMGQEVILRCVPISNHLYFYWYRQILGQKVEFLVSFYNNEISEKSEIFDDQFSVERPDGSNFTLKIRSTKLEDSAMYFCASSQGLDTEAFFGQGTRLTVV.

In its sample, this clone was seen a few times. A junction boundary mismatches the germline segment, possibly from a read error. V is TRBV29-1 and J is TRBJ2-1; D may be TRBD2 (6 bases). CDR3 length: 12 amino acids. The germline V gene encodes CDR1 SQVTM and CDR2 ANQGSEA. CDR3 DNA sequence: TGCAGCGTGCGGGACTCCCACAATGAGCAGTTCTTC. It is translated as CSVRDSHNEQFF.

The V gene is TRBV9, the J gene TRBJ1-6; TRBD1 is a possible D gene (6 bases). Germline V gives CDR1 SGDLS, CDR2 YYNGEE. The CDR3 contains 14 residues. V shed 0 bases and J shed 7 bases, with 8 bases lying between them. CDR3 coding DNA: TGTGCCAGCAGCGTAGCAGGGGAGAATTCACCCCTCCACTTT. It encodes CASSVAGENSPLHF.

This CDR3 reads CASSVEPGSEQYF. The DNA for the CDR3 is TGTGCCAGCAGCGTAGAACCCGGGTCCGAGCAGTACTTC. The rearrangement uses TRBV9 and TRBJ2-5; D is unclear. With the DNA end fitting TRBJ2-7 better, the J assignment may be wrong. This CDR3 is 13 amino acids long. Germline CDR1 is SGDLS and CDR2 is YYNGEE.

The chain is built from TRBV7-9 and TRBJ2-7; 11 bases are a match to TRBD1. Germline CDR1 reads SEHNR; CDR2 reads FQNEAQ (reference sequence). The CDR3 contains 15 residues. Losses at the gene ends were 5 bases for V and 4 bases for J; bases not matched to a gene: 7. CDR3: CASSPRGTGGYEQYF. In DNA form, the CDR3 reads TGTGCCAGCAGCCCTAGGGGGACAGGGGGTTACGAGCAGTACTTC.

CDR3 coding DNA: TGTGCCAGTAGTACCGGACATTATAGCAATCAGCCCCAGCATTTT. Translated, it gives CASSTGHYSNQPQHF. The genes are TRBV19 and TRBJ1-5, with a weak D call TRBD1 (5 bases). V was cut by 4 bases and J by 0 bases, with 10 bases left in between. This CDR3 contains 15 residues. Germline V gene sequence: CDR1 LNHDA, CDR2 SQIVND (reference sequence).

This clone was observed a few times. The chain uses TRBV6-4 and TRBJ2-2; 7 nucleotides line up with TRBD2. V lost 2 bases to trimming and J lost 6 bases; unmatched junction nucleotides: 0. CDR3 length: 13 amino acids. Germline V gene lookup returns CDR1 MRHNA and CDR2 SNTAGT. CDR3 residues: CASSDGGAGELFF. The DNA for the CDR3 is TGTGCCAGCAGTGACGGGGGGGCCGGGGAGCTGTTTTTT.

The V call is TRBV6-1, the J call TRBJ1-6, with 10 positions matching TRBD1. J lost 10 bases, V lost 2 bases, and 8 bases had no gene match. This CDR3 has 16 residues. Germline V gives CDR1 MNHNS, CDR2 SASEGT. CDR3 loop: CASSEPSTGGQSPLHF. The CDR3 region has the DNA TGTGCCAGCAGTGAACCCTCGACAGGGGGCCAATCACCCCTCCACTTT.

This clone occurred once. CDR3 in amino acids: CASSQGYRLAGNNEQFF. The CDR3 region has the DNA TGCGCCAGCAGCCAAGGTTACAGACTAGCGGGGAACAATGAGCAGTTCTTC. The chain links TRBV4-1 to TRBJ2-1; 11 nucleotides line up with TRBD2. The CDR3 totals 17 residues. Germline V gene data show CDR1 as MGHRA and CDR2 as YSYEKL. V shed 1 base and J 5 bases; nucleotides not matched to a gene: 7.

The sample holds one count of this clone. This chain's CDR3 is CASSLSRGRIEAFF. The CDR3 region has the DNA TGTGCCAGCAGCTTATCCAGGGGGCGCATTGAAGCTTTCTTT. V gene TRBV7-8 combines with J gene TRBJ1-1; TRBD1 agrees at 8 bases. The CDR3 extends over 14 amino acids. The V segment lost 2 bases and the J segment 7 bases; nucleotides outside the gene matches: 6. CDR1 is SGHVS and CDR2 is FQNEAQ in the germline V gene.

V gene TRBV9 combines with J gene TRBJ2-3; D is perhaps TRBD1 (6 bases). Germline lookup yields CDR1 SGDLS and CDR2 YYNGEE. This CDR3 contains 16 residues. The ends were cut back, 4 bases at V and 3 bases at J, with 18 bases in the middle. This CDR3 reads CASSTQDSLRTDTQYF. In nucleotides, the CDR3 is TGTGCCAGCAGCACCCAGGACAGTTTAAGGACAGATACGCAGTATTTT.

In DNA, the CDR3 is TGTGCCAGCAGCCTAGGGGGACAGGGGGTCCGTTCACCCCTCCACTTT. It specifies CASSLGGQGVRSPLHF. The J gene is TRBJ1-6, the V gene TRBV28, with 11 bases matching TRBD1. CDR3 length equals 16 residues. Germline lookup yields CDR1 MDHEN and CDR2 SYDVKM. The V and J ends lost 6 bases and 9 bases, in that order; junction bases with no gene match: 10.

V usage is TRBV18 and J usage is TRBJ1-1; D remains ambiguous. CDR1 and CDR2 (germline): KGHSH, LQKENI. There are 11 residues in the CDR3. CDR3 sequence: CALSAGNEAFF. CDR3 DNA sequence: TGTGCTCTTTCGGCGGGTAATGAAGCTTTCTTT.

This rearrangement joins TRBV29-1 to TRBJ2-5; D gene uncertain. Trimming cost V 5 bases and J 1 base, with 5 bases left between them. CDR3 length equals 11 residues. Germline values: CDR1 SQVTM, CDR2 ANQGSEA. DNA of the CDR3: TGCAGCGTTCCCCTCCAAGAGACCCAGTACTTC. It is translated as CSVPLQETQYF.

This clone was recorded a few times. V is TRBV30 and J is TRBJ1-2; perhaps TRBD1 as D (6 bases). CDR3 length equals 13 residues. The V gene lost 0 bases and the J gene lost 6 bases, with 11 bases spanning the gap. Germline CDR1 reads GTSNPN; CDR2 reads SVGIG (reference sequence). In nucleotides, the CDR3 is TGTGCCTGGAGTGTCCCAGGGGTGCATGGCTACACCTTC. Translating gives CAWSVPGVHGYTF.

This chain joins TRBV5-4 and TRBJ1-2; TRBD1 matches 7 bases. CDR1 and CDR2 (germline): SGHNT, YYREEE (reference sequence). CDR3 size: 14 residues. V shed 0 bases, J shed 7 bases, and the junction held 6 bases outside the gene matches. This CDR3 reads CASSLGDRARGYTF. The CDR3 nucleotides are TGTGCCAGCAGCTTGGGGGACAGAGCCCGTGGCTACACCTTC.